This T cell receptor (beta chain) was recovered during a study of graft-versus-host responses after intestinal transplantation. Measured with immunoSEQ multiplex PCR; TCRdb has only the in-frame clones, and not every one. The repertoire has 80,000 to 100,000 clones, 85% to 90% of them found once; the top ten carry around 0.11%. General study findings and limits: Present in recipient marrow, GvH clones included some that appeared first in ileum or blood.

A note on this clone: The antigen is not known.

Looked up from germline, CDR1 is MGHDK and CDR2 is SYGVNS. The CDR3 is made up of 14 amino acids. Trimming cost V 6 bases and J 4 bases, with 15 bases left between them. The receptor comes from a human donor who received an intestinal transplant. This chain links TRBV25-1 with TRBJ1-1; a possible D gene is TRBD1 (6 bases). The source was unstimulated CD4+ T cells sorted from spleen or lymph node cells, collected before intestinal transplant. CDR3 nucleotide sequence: TGTGCCAGCAGACACAGGGACGGTAGCACTGAAGCTTTCTTT. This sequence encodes CASRHRDGSTEAFF.